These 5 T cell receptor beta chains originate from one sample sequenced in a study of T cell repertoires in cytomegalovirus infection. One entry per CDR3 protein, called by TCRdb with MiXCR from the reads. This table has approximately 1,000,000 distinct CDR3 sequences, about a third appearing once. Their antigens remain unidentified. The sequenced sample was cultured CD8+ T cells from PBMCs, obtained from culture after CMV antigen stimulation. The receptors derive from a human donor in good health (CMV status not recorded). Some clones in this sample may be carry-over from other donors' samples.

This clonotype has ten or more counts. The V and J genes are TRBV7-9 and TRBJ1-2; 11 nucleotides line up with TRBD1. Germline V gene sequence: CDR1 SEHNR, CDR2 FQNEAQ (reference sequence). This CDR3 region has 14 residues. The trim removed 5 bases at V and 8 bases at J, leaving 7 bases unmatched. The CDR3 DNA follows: TGTGCCAGCAGCCAAGGACAGGGGGCGCGAGGCTACACCTTC. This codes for CASSQGQGARGYTF.

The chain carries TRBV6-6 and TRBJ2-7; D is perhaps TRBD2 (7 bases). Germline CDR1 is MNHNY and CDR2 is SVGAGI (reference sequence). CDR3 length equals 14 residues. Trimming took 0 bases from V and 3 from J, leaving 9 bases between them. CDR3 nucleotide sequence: TGTGCCAGCAGTTACTCTAGGGGGGGCTACGAGCAGTACTTC. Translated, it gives CASSYSRGGYEQYF.

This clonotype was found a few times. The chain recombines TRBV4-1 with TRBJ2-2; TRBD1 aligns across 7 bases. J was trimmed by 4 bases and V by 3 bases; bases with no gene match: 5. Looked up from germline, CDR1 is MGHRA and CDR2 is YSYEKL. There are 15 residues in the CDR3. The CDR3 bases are TGCGCCAGCAGCCACCCGGGACAGCTCACCGGGGAGCTGTTTTTT. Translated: CASSHPGQLTGELFF.

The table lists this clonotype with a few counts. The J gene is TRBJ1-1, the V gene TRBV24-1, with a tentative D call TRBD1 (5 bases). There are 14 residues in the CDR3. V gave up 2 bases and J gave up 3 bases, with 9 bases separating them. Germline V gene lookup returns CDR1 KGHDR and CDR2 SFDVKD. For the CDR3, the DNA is TGTGCCACCAGTGATTGGGGGTCGGACACTGAAGCTTTCTTT. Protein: CATSDWGSDTEAFF.

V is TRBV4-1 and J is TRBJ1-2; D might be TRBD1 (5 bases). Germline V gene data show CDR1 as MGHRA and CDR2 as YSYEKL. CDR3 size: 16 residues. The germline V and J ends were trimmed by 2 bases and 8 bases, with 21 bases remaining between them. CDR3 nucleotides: TGCGCCAGCAGCCAACTGATACAACAGGAGGGGAACGGCTACACCTTC. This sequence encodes CASSQLIQQEGNGYTF.